The subject of this entry is one TCR beta chain. Libraries were prepared by immunoSEQ multiplex PCR; TCRdb keeps only in-frame clonotypes and omits some of them. The sample has around 20,000 clones, 85% to 90% seen once. The sample comes from a study of blood T cell repertoires in COVID-19. Across the whole study: Nucleic acid was either cDNA or gDNA, and it came from T cells, B-cell-depleted T cells, or PBMCs.

The CDR3 totals 13 residues. Trimming shortened V by 2 bases and J by 6 bases, and 10 bases separated the two germline ends. Germline V CDR1 and CDR2: MNHEY, SVGEGT. The genes are TRBV6-2 or TRBV6-3 and TRBJ1-1; no reliable D call. Material: peripheral blood. This TCR was sampled from a human donor in a cohort sampled during active COVID-19. The CDR3 nucleotides read TGTGCCAGCAGTTACCACGGGGTCGCTGAAGCTTTCTTT. Protein sequence: CASSYHGVAEAFF.